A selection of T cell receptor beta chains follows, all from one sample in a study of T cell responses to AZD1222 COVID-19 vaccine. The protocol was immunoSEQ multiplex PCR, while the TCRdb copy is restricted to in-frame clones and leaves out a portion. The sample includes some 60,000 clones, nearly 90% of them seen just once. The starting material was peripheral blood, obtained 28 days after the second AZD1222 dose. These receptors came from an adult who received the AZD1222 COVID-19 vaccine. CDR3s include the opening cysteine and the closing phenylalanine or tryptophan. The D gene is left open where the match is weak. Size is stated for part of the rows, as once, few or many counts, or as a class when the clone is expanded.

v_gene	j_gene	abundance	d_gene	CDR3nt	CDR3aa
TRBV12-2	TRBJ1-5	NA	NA	TGTGCAAGTCGCTCCTCGGGGGGGACAAATCAGCCCCAGCATTTT	CASRSSGGTNQPQHF
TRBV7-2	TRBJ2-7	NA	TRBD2	TGTGCCAGCAGCCATGGTCCCGCGGGGGGCTACGAGCAGTACTTC	CASSHGPAGGYEQYF
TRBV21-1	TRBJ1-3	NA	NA	TGTGCCAGCAGCAAAGTTGACAGGGTCATCGGCACCATATATTTT	CASSKVDRVIGTIYF
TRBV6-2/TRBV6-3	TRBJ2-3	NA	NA	TGTGCCAGCAGTTACTTGGATCACGGGAAGGGGGATACGCAGTATTTT	CASSYLDHGKGDTQYF
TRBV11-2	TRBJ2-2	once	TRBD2	TGTGCCAGCAGCCTCCTAGCGGGGGGGCTGAACGGGGAGCTGTTTTTT	CASSLLAGGLNGELFF
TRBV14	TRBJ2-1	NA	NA	TGTGCCAGCAGCCAAGGACGGGGCTCCTACAATGAGCAGTTCTTC	CASSQGRGSYNEQFF
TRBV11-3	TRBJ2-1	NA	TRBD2	TGTGCCAGCAGCTTAGTTGGCGGGAGTATCGATGAGCAGTTCTTC	CASSLVGGSIDEQFF
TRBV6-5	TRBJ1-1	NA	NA	TGTGCCAGCAGTTACGGGACATTGAACACTGAAGCTTTCTTT	CASSYGTLNTEAFF
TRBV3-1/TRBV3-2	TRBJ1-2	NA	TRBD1	TGTGCCAGCAGCCAAGAGGACAGGGGAGTCTATGGCTACACCTTC	CASSQEDRGVYGYTF
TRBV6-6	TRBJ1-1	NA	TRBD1	TGTGCCAGCAGACCCTCGACAGGGGACACTGAAGCTTTCTTT	CASRPSTGDTEAFF
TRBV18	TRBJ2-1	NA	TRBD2	TGTGCCAGCTCCCTTTCACTAGCGGGCTCCTACAATGAGCAGTTCTTC	CASSLSLAGSYNEQFF
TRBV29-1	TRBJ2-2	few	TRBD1	TGCAGCGTTGACCGAGCGGGACAGGGGGCTTGGGACACCGGGGAGCTGTTTTTT	CSVDRAGQGAWDTGELFF
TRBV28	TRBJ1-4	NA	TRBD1	TGTGCCAGCAAGACAATTCCCCAGGGGGCTGAAAAACTGTTTTTT	CASKTIPQGAEKLFF
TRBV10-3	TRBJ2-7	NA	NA	TGTGCCATCAGCGCCGGGACAAAATCGGACGAGCAGTACTTC	CAISAGTKSDEQYF
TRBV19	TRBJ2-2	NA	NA	TGTGCCAGTAGTATATGGGAGACCGGGGAGCTGTTTTTT	CASSIWETGELFF
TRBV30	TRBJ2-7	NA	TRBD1	TGTGCCTGGAGTTCCGGGACAGCCATGCAGTACTTC	CAWSSGTAMQYF
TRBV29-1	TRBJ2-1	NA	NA	TGCAGCGTTATGACGGAAAATGAGCAGTTCTTC	CSVMTENEQFF
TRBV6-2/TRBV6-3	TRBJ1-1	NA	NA	TGTGCCAGCAGTTACCCCCTGAACACTGAAGCTTTCTTT	CASSYPLNTEAFF
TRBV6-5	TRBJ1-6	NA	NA	TGTGCCAGCAGGCGACGACCTAATAATTCACCCCTCCACTTT	CASRRRPNNSPLHF
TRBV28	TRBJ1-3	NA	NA	TGTGCCAGCGGGTTCAGGGCAGGAAACACCATATATTTT	CASGFRAGNTIYF